The next 3 T cell receptor beta chains were all read from a single sample in a study of blood T cell repertoires in COVID-19. The method was immunoSEQ multiplex PCR; TCRdb's version includes in-frame clones alone and lacks a portion of them. The table records about 240,000 clones, more than 75% of them present only once. Sequencing was done on a sample of peripheral blood. These TCRs come from a woman aged 40 to 50 who had recovered from COVID-19.

The chain links TRBV11-2 to TRBJ2-5; tentative D call: TRBD1 (6 bases). This CDR3 region has 13 residues. CDR1 is SGHAT, CDR2 FQNNGV, per germline. Trimming removed 5 bases from V and 5 bases from J, with 12 bases in between. CDR3 nucleotide sequence: TGTGCCAGCAGCCCACAGGGTAGGGAGACCCAGTACTTC. Encoded protein: CASSPQGRETQYF.

This clone was observed a single time. The chain carries TRBV7-2 and TRBJ1-6; tentative D call: TRBD1 (6 bases). The germline CDR1 and CDR2 sequences are SGHTA and FQGNSA. Trimming took 1 base from V and 5 from J, leaving 15 bases between them. The CDR3 extends over 17 amino acids. The CDR3 is CASSLVGGGGNNSPLHF. Written as DNA, the CDR3 is TGTGCCAGCAGCTTAGTAGGGGGGGGTGGCAATAATTCACCCCTCCACTTT.

As concerns this clone: Other DNA sequences in this sample translate to the same CDR3. CDR3 residues: CASSLGGGYTF. CDR3 DNA sequence: TGCGCCAGCAGCTTAGGCGGAGGCTACACCTTC. The J gene is TRBJ1-2, the V gene TRBV5-1, with no clear D. Germline CDR1 is SGHRS and CDR2 is YFSETQ. There are 11 residues in the CDR3. Trimming cost V 2 bases and J 8 bases, with 7 bases left between them. Looking up the rest from reference TRBV5-1 and TRBJ1-2 gives the full variable domain: KAGVTQTPRYLIKTRGQQVTLSCSPISGHRSVSWYQQTPGQGLQFLFEYFSETQRNKGNFPGRFSGRQFSNSRSEMNVSTLELGDSALYLCASSLGGGYTFGSGTRLTVV.